This T cell receptor beta chain was recorded in a study of immune characterization of retroperitoneal liposarcoma. Per germline, CDR1 MNHNS and CDR2 SASEGT. The CDR3 consists of 15 residues. J gave up 11 bases and V 2 bases, and 9 bases lay outside the gene matches. This clonotype came up once. TCRdb itself ran the PCR reads through MiXCR, one entry per CDR3 protein. The sample lists 10,000 to 13,000 distinct CDR3 sequences; around a quarter were seen once. The source is a male donor with retroperitoneal liposarcoma. Sequences were obtained from tumor tissue. The gene calls are TRBV6-1 and TRBJ2-5, with 12 bases lining up with TRBD1. CDR3 in amino acids: CASSESGTGGDEQYF. Here the CDR3 DNA reads TGTGCCAGCAGTGAATCCGGGACAGGGGGCGATGAGCAGTACTTC.